Shown below are 20 T cell receptor beta chains from a single sample sequenced in a study of T cell changes during pregnancy in multiple sclerosis. Sequenced by immunoSEQ multiplex PCR; TCRdb stores in-frame clones only, minus some. The table has 30,000 to 35,000 clones, around nine tenths seen once. Sequenced material: CD4+ T cells from peripheral blood mononuclear cells, taken in the first trimester of pregnancy. These receptors were taken from a female donor in good health, enrolled as a control in a pregnancy study.

J is TRBJ1-1 and V is TRBV28; TRBD1 is a possible D gene (5 bases). The ends were cut back, 3 bases at V and 5 bases at J, with 13 bases in the middle. Germline CDR1 MDHEN, CDR2 SYDVKM. The CDR3 covers 14 residues. CDR3 amino acids: CASSFGGRETEAFF. CDR3 DNA sequence: TGTGCCAGCAGTTTTGGGGGGAGGGAAACTGAAGCTTTCTTT.

V is TRBV18 and J is TRBJ2-1; D is possibly TRBD2 (5 bases). Trimming removed 3 bases at V and 2 bases at J, with 11 bases between. Germline CDR1 is KGHSH and CDR2 is LQKENI. The CDR3 sequence is 15 residues long. CDR3 protein: CASSPGGNAYNEQFF. In nucleotides, the CDR3 is TGTGCCAGCTCACCCGGAGGAAACGCCTACAATGAGCAGTTCTTC.

CDR3 sequence: CASSKIGGLWALQPLEGGFCSYTF. The CDR3 nucleotides read TGTGCCAGCAGCAAAATAGGGGGCTTGTGGGCGCTCCAGCCTCTCGAGGGGGGTTTCTGTAGCTACACCTTC. The chain employs TRBV21-1 and TRBJ1-2; the D call in the table, TRBD1, was not verified against the DNA. TRBV21-1 constitutes a pseudogene. The CDR3 runs to 24 residues.

The V call is TRBV30, the J call TRBJ2-5, with D possibly matching TRBD1 (5 bases). The CDR3 length is 14 residues. Trimming removed 0 bases at V and 4 bases at J, with 12 bases between. Germline CDR1 is GTSNPN and CDR2 is SVGIG (reference sequence). DNA for the CDR3: TGTGCCTGGAGTGTAGAGGTGGGGCTAGAGACCCAGTACTTC. It is translated as CAWSVEVGLETQYF.

The J gene is TRBJ2-3, the V gene TRBV9; possibly TRBD2 for D (7 bases). The CDR3 runs 17 residues. CDR1 is SGDLS and CDR2 is YYNGEE in the germline V gene. The germline V and J ends were trimmed by 3 bases and 6 bases, with 23 bases remaining between them. CDR3 amino acids: CASSAPPGGATFDTQYF. CDR3 nucleotide sequence: TGTGCCAGCAGCGCTCCCCCGGGGGGCGCCACCTTCGATACGCAGTATTTT.

The rearrangement uses TRBV6-1 and TRBJ1-4; the D is unclear. Deletions cut 1 base from V and 4 bases from J, with 7 bases between. CDR3 length equals 14 residues. Germline CDR1 and CDR2: MNHNS and SASEGT. This CDR3 reads CASSEGQYNEKLFF. CDR3 DNA: TGTGCCAGCAGTGAAGGCCAGTATAATGAAAAACTGTTTTTT.

The table lists this clone with a count of one. The chain is built from TRBV21-1 and TRBJ1-2. TRBV21-1 is classified as a pseudogene. The CDR3 consists of 15 residues. This CDR3 is CASSKARRFNYGYTF. The CDR3 coding sequence is TGTGCCAGCAGCAAAGCGCGGAGATTTAACTATGGCTACACCTTC.

The chain has TRBV5-1 and TRBJ2-7; TRBD1 aligns across 8 bases. The V segment lost 1 base and the J segment 6 bases; nucleotides outside the gene matches: 6. The V gene's germline CDR1 is SGHRS and CDR2 YFSETQ. The CDR3 has 14 amino acids. The CDR3 region is CASSLFGQGGEQYF. The CDR3 coding sequence is TGCGCCAGCAGCTTGTTTGGACAGGGAGGCGAGCAGTACTTC.

The J gene is TRBJ2-7, the V gene TRBV2; 12 nucleotides agree with TRBD1. J lost 6 bases, V lost 10 bases, and 7 bases had no gene match. The length of the CDR3 is 13 residues. CDR1 SNHLY and CDR2 FYNNEI come from the germline V gene. CDR3: CATHRDRGREQYF. Here the CDR3 DNA reads TGTGCCACGCACCGGGACAGGGGGCGCGAGCAGTACTTC.

The chain joins TRBV25-1 to TRBJ1-2, with 10 bases fitting TRBD1. Germline V gene lookup returns CDR1 MGHDK and CDR2 SYGVNS. The CDR3 is made up of 14 amino acids. Trimming took 7 bases from V and 0 from J; bases not matched to a gene: 2. CDR3 nucleotides: TGTGCCAGCAAAGGGACAGGGGCTAACTATGGCTACACCTTC. Translation gives CASKGTGANYGYTF.

The chain has TRBV11-2 and TRBJ2-5; TRBD2 matches at 9 bases. The CDR3 length is 16 residues. Trimming at V came to 5 bases and at J to 5 bases, leaving 12 bases not matched to a gene. From germline, CDR1 is SGHAT and CDR2 FQNNGV. The chain's CDR3 is CASSVLRGGFRETQYF. CDR3 bases: TGTGCCAGCAGCGTCCTGCGGGGGGGTTTCCGGGAGACCCAGTACTTC.

The chain links TRBV5-4 to TRBJ2-3; 7 nucleotides agree with TRBD1. The CDR3 totals 15 residues. In germline, CDR1 is SGHNT, CDR2 YYREEE (reference sequence). V was pared by 5 bases and J by 4 bases, with 10 bases of the junction left unmatched. The CDR3 loop reads CASSLRAGGADTQYF. The CDR3, as DNA: TGTGCCAGCAGTTTAAGGGCAGGGGGTGCAGATACGCAGTATTTT.

The chain links TRBV18 to TRBJ2-3; 7 bases line up with TRBD1. The CDR3 is made up of 15 amino acids. The J segment lost 1 base and the V segment lost 4 bases, leaving 5 bases of the junction unmatched. Germline CDR1 reads KGHSH; CDR2 reads LQKENI. The CDR3 loop reads CASSLDRVGTDTQYF. CDR3 nucleotide sequence: TGTGCCAGCTCACTTGACAGGGTGGGCACAGATACGCAGTATTTT.

This chain connects TRBV6-6 to TRBJ1-6; no reliable D call. V lost 7 bases to trimming and J lost 8 bases, with 9 bases between them. CDR1 is MNHNY, CDR2 SVGAGI, per germline (reference sequence). The CDR3 is 12 residues long. CDR3: CASMEVDSPLHF. As DNA, the CDR3 is TGTGCCAGCATGGAGGTGGATTCACCCCTCCACTTT.

The chain has TRBV7-2 and TRBJ1-4; no reliable D call. Germline loops: CDR1 SGHTA, CDR2 FQGNSA. The CDR3 is made up of 17 amino acids. Trimming shortened V by 2 bases and J by 7 bases, and 20 bases separated the two germline ends. The chain's CDR3 is CASSLLSTRTLPEKLFF. CDR3 nucleotide sequence: TGTGCCAGCAGCTTACTGTCAACTAGGACCCTACCTGAAAAACTGTTTTTT.

This clone was observed once. As DNA, the CDR3 is TGTGCCAGCCGGCCGGGACAGGGCACAGATACGCAGTATTTT. Its translation: CASRPGQGTDTQYF. The chain has TRBV4-2 and TRBJ2-3, with 8 bases that match TRBD1. The V segment lost 8 bases and the J segment 1 base; nucleotides outside the gene matches: 5. This CDR3 is 14 amino acids long. The V gene's germline CDR1 is LGHNA and CDR2 YNFKEQ.

The chain employs TRBV9 and TRBJ1-4; D is ambiguous. The V gene lost 3 bases and the J gene lost 4 bases, with 10 bases spanning the gap. The CDR3 is made up of 14 amino acids. Germline CDR1 reads SGDLS; CDR2 reads YYNGEE. CDR3 residues: CASSADTNNEKLFF. CDR3 bases: TGTGCCAGCAGCGCCGACACAAATAATGAAAAACTGTTTTTT.

V gene TRBV15 combines with J gene TRBJ2-7; maybe TRBD1 (5 bases). The CDR3 is made up of 13 amino acids. Germline CDR1 reads LNHNV; CDR2 reads YYDKDF (reference sequence). V was shortened by 0 bases and J by 7 bases, with 10 bases between the two germline ends. The CDR3 reads CATSRDAGREQYF. The CDR3, as DNA: TGTGCCACCAGCAGAGATGCAGGGCGGGAGCAGTACTTC.

This sequence joins TRBV21-1 and TRBJ1-2; TRBD1 was called by the table and not checked on the DNA. TRBV21-1 is designated a pseudogene. The length of the CDR3 is 16 residues. The CDR3 DNA follows: TGTGCCAGCAGCAAAATCGGCCAGGGATGGGACTATGGCTACACCTTC. It encodes CASSKIGQGWDYGYTF.

The genes are TRBV7-9 and TRBJ1-6, with D possibly TRBD1 on 6 matching bases. The CDR3 runs 16 residues. Germline V CDR1 and CDR2: SEHNR, FQNEAQ (reference sequence). The ends were cut back, 2 bases at V and 1 base at J, with 9 bases in the middle. The CDR3 region is CASSLPTGSYNSPLHF. The CDR3 coding sequence is TGTGCCAGCAGCTTACCGACAGGATCCTATAATTCACCCCTCCACTTT.